Listed here is a single T cell receptor beta chain. This record comes from a study of radiotherapy plus CTLA-4 blockade in lung cancer. Chemo-refractory metastatic non-small-cell lung cancer patients were treated with focal radiation plus CTLA-4 blockade with ipilimumab. The assay was immunoSEQ multiplex PCR, and TCRdb's table has in-frame clones only and misses some. The data hold 45,000 to 75,000 clones, with about 80% observed a single time. Trimming removed 5 bases from V and 11 bases from J, with 12 bases in between. The CDR3 spans 12 residues. The V gene's germline CDR1 is MDHEN and CDR2 SYDVKM.

The chain combines TRBV28 with TRBJ1-4; TRBD1 might be the D (5 bases). This TCR derives from a human donor with non-small cell lung cancer who had a partial response to radiotherapy plus ipilimumab. The specimen comprised peripheral blood, sampled from a patient treated with radiotherapy plus ipilimumab. The CDR3 DNA reads as TGTGCCAGCAGTGGATATGCAGGGAAACTGTTTTTT. This translates into CASSGYAGKLFF. Filled out from reference TRBV28 and TRBJ1-4, the complete variable domain reads DVKVTQSSRYLVKRTGEKVFLECVQDMDHENMFWYRQDPGLGLRLIYFSYDVKMKEKGDIPEGYSVSREKKERFSLILESASTNQTSMYLCASSGYAGKLFFGSGTQLSVL.